The clone carrying this T cell receptor beta chain showed up just a few times. Its antigen is undetermined. The data are from a study of lymphopenia after photon versus proton radiotherapy. The germline V and J ends were trimmed by 0 bases and 8 bases, with 16 bases remaining between them. CDR3 size: 15 residues. Per germline, CDR1 ENHRY and CDR2 SYGVKD. Measured with immunoSEQ multiplex PCR; TCRdb has only the in-frame clones, and not every one. The sample gives approximately 20,000 clones, about nine tenths of which show up once; approximately 9.4% is in the top ten. Broader study findings: Relative stability marked proton patients; photon patients lost diversity and naive cells.

This TCR came from a woman in her sixties or seventies with pancreatic cancer. Some clones in this sample may be carry-over from other donors' samples. The sample was peripheral blood, taken from a patient treated with proton-based radiotherapy. The chain recombines TRBV10-3 with TRBJ1-2, with D possibly matching TRBD1 (6 bases). The CDR3 nucleotides are TGTGCCATCAGTGAGTCGATGGACAGCCATAAGGGCTACACCTTC. It yields the protein CAISESMDSHKGYTF.